Sequencing of this TCR beta chain was carried out in a study of control samples from healthy donors and cancer patients. Germline V CDR1 and CDR2: LNHDA, SQIVND (reference sequence). Between the trimmed V and J ends, which lost 4 bases and 6 bases, there was a span of 13 bases. The CDR3 runs 13 residues. Some clones are missing from TCRdb's copy, which holds only in-frame ones; the method was immunoSEQ multiplex PCR. The data show 180,000 or so clones, about nine tenths seen once. The chain combines TRBV19 with TRBJ2-7; a weak D match, TRBD2 (6 bases). This clonotype originated in a woman aged 25 to 39 in good health. The sample taken for sequencing was blood. CDR3 sequence (DNA): TGTGCCAGTAGTACCGGGTGGAGGGGCGAGCAGTACTTC. This encodes CASSTGWRGEQYF. The full variable domain, with the rest looked up from reference TRBV19 and TRBJ2-7, is DGGITQSPKYLFRKEGQNVTLSCEQNLNHDAMYWYRQDPGQGLRLIYYSQIVNDFQKGDIAEGYSVSREKKESFPLTVTSAQKNPTAFYLCASSTGWRGEQYFGPGTRLTVT.